The rows below give T cell receptor beta chains drawn from one sample of a study of blood T cell repertoires in COVID-19. Only in-frame clones appear in the TCRdb table, and some are missing; sequencing was by immunoSEQ multiplex PCR. This repertoire shows about 240,000 clones, roughly 86% found once; its top ten account for approximately 3.5%. Sequenced: PBMCs or T cells enriched from blood (not recorded which). The receptors derive from a woman aged 40 to 50 with acute COVID-19. CDR3s include the opening cysteine and the closing phenylalanine or tryptophan. A D gene is named only where the DNA matches it firmly. A row's size may be missing; if present it is once, few, many or a size class.

TRBD1	TRBV6-5	TRBJ1-2	-	TGTGCCAGCAGTTACACGACAGGGGAGAAGGATGGCTACACCTTC	CASSYTTGEKDGYTF
-	TRBV19	TRBJ2-7	few	TGTGCCAGTAGTATAGAAGGGGCAGAGCAGTACTTC	CASSIEGAEQYF
-	TRBV27	TRBJ2-1	few	TGTGCCAGCGGAGGCTACAATGAGCAGTTCTTC	CASGGYNEQFF
-	TRBV30	TRBJ1-2	-	TGTGCCTGGAGCCAAGAGTCGGGGGGTGGCTACACCTTC	CAWSQESGGGYTF
-	TRBV11-3	TRBJ1-1	-	TGTGCCAGCAGCTCAGGGCCAGTAGGGGCTTTCTTT	CASSSGPVGAFF
TRBD1	TRBV24-1	TRBJ2-1	-	TGTGCCACCAGTGGGGGTTCCAGGGGGTCCCACAATGAGCAGTTCTTC	CATSGGSRGSHNEQFF
TRBD1	TRBV19	TRBJ1-2	-	TGTGCCAGTAGTATTGGCGACAGGGAGTATGGCTACACCTTC	CASSIGDREYGYTF
TRBD1	TRBV6-1	TRBJ1-6	-	TGTGCCAGCAGTGAAGACAGGGGGCGGTATTCACCCCTCCACTTT	CASSEDRGRYSPLHF
-	TRBV7-2	TRBJ2-7	-	TGTGCCAGCAGCCGCATCCTGGACAGCGAGCAGTACTTC	CASSRILDSEQYF
-	TRBV3-1/TRBV3-2	TRBJ1-2	-	TGTGCCAGCAGCCAAGTAGGAGATGGCTACACCTTC	CASSQVGDGYTF
TRBD2	TRBV5-3	TRBJ2-7	-	TGTGCCAGAAGCGCGAGACTAGCGGGAGCCTACGAGCAGTACTTC	CARSARLAGAYEQYF
TRBD1	TRBV28	TRBJ2-7	-	TGTGCCAGCAGTTTGAGCTCCGGGACAGGGGCCCTTAAGCAGTACTTC	CASSLSSGTGALKQYF
TRBD1	TRBV10-3	TRBJ2-7	-	TGTGCCATCAGTGAGTCTAGGACAGGGAATTACGAGCAGTACTTC	CAISESRTGNYEQYF
-	TRBV30	TRBJ2-7	-	TGTGCCTGGGTCAGCTACGAGCAGTACTTC	CAWVSYEQYF
TRBD2	TRBV5-1	TRBJ2-1	-	TGCGCCAGCAGCGGGGGGACTAGCGGGAGTGGTGAGCAGTTCTTC	CASSGGTSGSGEQFF
-	TRBV27	TRBJ1-1	-	TGTGCCAGCAGTTCTCGGGTTGAAGCTTTCTTT	CASSSRVEAFF
-	TRBV9	TRBJ1-2	-	TGTGCCAGCAGCCCTAAGGCTCAGGTCAGCTATGGCTACACCTTC	CASSPKAQVSYGYTF
TRBD1	TRBV5-8	TRBJ2-5	-	TGTGCCAGCAACAATGAGGGACAGGGGGACCATGCGGAGACCCAGTACTTC	CASNNEGQGDHAETQYF
-	TRBV6-5	TRBJ2-7	-	TGTGCCAGCAGTATAGCCTTAGAGAGCTCCTACGAGCAGTACTTC	CASSIALESSYEQYF
TRBD1	TRBV6-1	TRBJ2-5	few	TGTGCCAGCAGTGAACTCGGACAGGGAGGTCGAGAGACCCAGTACTTC	CASSELGQGGRETQYF
TRBD1	TRBV6-4	TRBJ2-3	-	TGTGCCAGCAGTGACTCCACAGGGGTTGGTACGCAGTATTTT	CASSDSTGVGTQYF
-	TRBV3-1/TRBV3-2	TRBJ1-1	few	TGTGCCAGCAGCCAAGTAGGGGACACTGAAGCTTTCTTT	CASSQVGDTEAFF
-	TRBV29-1	TRBJ2-3	-	TGCAGCGTTGAGCGGGATAGCACAGATACGCAGTATTTT	CSVERDSTDTQYF
-	TRBV3-1/TRBV3-2	TRBJ1-1	-	TGTGCCAGCAGCCAAGGAAGGATGGAGTGGCAGGGGACTGAAGCTTTCTTT	CASSQGRMEWQGTEAFF
TRBD2	TRBV7-9	TRBJ2-6	-	TGTGCCAGCAGCCACCCGGAGGGAGGGAGTATCGGGGCCAACGTCCTGACTTTC	CASSHPEGGSIGANVLTF
TRBD2	TRBV4-2	TRBJ2-1	-	TGTGCCAGCAGCCAAGAAAGCGGGAGTGGTCACAATGAGCAGTTCTTC	CASSQESGSGHNEQFF
TRBD2	TRBV11-3	TRBJ2-5	-	TGTGCCAGCAGACGGACTAGCGGGAGGTACCAAGAGACCCAGTACTTC	CASRRTSGRYQETQYF
TRBD1	TRBV4-1	TRBJ1-1	once	TGCGCCAGCAGCCAGGAACCCGGGACAGGGGATGAAGCTTTCTTT	CASSQEPGTGDEAFF
-	TRBV5-6	TRBJ2-4	once	TGTGCCAGCAGCCGGGTGGGAGTAGCCAAAAACATTCAGTACTTC	CASSRVGVAKNIQYF
TRBD1	TRBV2	TRBJ1-2	few	TGTGCCAGCAGTGAGTGGACAGGGGTCTATGGCTACACCTTC	CASSEWTGVYGYTF
-	TRBV9	TRBJ1-2	-	TGTGCCAGCAGCGTAGGGCCCGGGGGGGAGGATGGCTACACCTTC	CASSVGPGGEDGYTF
TRBD2	TRBV25-1	TRBJ2-7	-	TGTGCCAGCAGTCTGACTAGCGGCTACGAGCAGTACTTC	CASSLTSGYEQYF
TRBD2	TRBV30	TRBJ2-2	-	TGTGCCTGGAATAGCGGGAGGGCACACACCGGGGAGCTGTTTTTT	CAWNSGRAHTGELFF
-	TRBV5-4	TRBJ2-7	once	TGTGCCAGCAGCTCATACGGGGTATCCTCCTACGAGCAGTACTTC	CASSSYGVSSYEQYF
TRBD2	TRBV11-3	TRBJ2-1	few	TGTGCCAGCAGCCTACGGCCGGGACTAGGCTATGAGCAGTTCTTC	CASSLRPGLGYEQFF
-	TRBV6-5	TRBJ2-7	-	TGTGCCAGCAGTTACACCCAAGACAGGAAGTACGAGCAGTACTTC	CASSYTQDRKYEQYF
TRBD1	TRBV5-1	TRBJ1-2	-	TGCGCCAGCAGCTTGGGTCAGGGGGCGCGGGGCTACACCTTC	CASSLGQGARGYTF
TRBD1	TRBV3-1/TRBV3-2	TRBJ2-7	-	TGTGCCAGCACCCAAGTCCAGGGGGATTCCTACGAGCAGTACTTC	CASTQVQGDSYEQYF
-	TRBV18	TRBJ1-2	-	TGTGCCAGCTCACCAGAGGGAAATGGCTACACCTTC	CASSPEGNGYTF
-	TRBV21-1	TRBJ1-2	-	TGTGCCAGCAGCAAAGGACAGGGGGCTAGGGGTAACTATGGCTACACCTTC	CASSKGQGARGNYGYTF